This entry concerns a single TCR beta chain. Its antigen is currently unknown. With 2 bases removed from V and 3 bases from J, the gap between germline ends came to 20 bases. The V gene's germline CDR1 is SGHAT and CDR2 FQDESV (reference sequence). The CDR3 has 17 amino acids. This sample was taken from a study of radiotherapy plus CTLA-4 blockade in lung cancer. Study-level findings and limits: Clones of tumor-derived TCRs expanded in blood after radiotherapy plus ipilimumab.

The repertoire was sequenced with immunoSEQ multiplex PCR; TCRdb's copy has only in-frame clones and lacks some. The sample contains 100,000 or so clones, roughly four fifths of which appear only once. The sequencing here drew on peripheral blood, taken from a patient treated with radiotherapy plus ipilimumab. The chain is built from TRBV11-1 and TRBJ2-7, with D possibly TRBD2 on 6 matching bases. This sequence was found in a human donor with non-small cell lung cancer that progressed on radiotherapy plus ipilimumab. CDR3 sequence: CASSLTTAGSGYYEQYF. The CDR3 nucleotides read TGTGCCAGCAGCTTAACCACTGCCGGGAGTGGGTACTACGAGCAGTACTTC.